The source of this TCR beta chain is a study of vaccination effects on CD4 cells after COVID-19. With regard to this clone: Its specificity is unknown.

After expansion with viral peptide pools in the ViraFEST assay, antigen-specific CD4+ T cells were sequenced. Isolating CD4+ T cells followed 9 to 11 days of culture. Convalescent patients had PCR-confirmed SARS-CoV-2 infection between March and December 2020. Both day 3 and day 7 saw half the medium replaced with IL-2 medium. Repertoires were generated with immunoSEQ multiplex PCR, while TCRdb's copy carries only in-frame clones and drops some. This sample has more than 45,000 clones; more than 75% occur once, and the top ten carry 4.5% to 7%. Per germline, CDR1 MNHEY and CDR2 SMNVEV (reference sequence). Between the trimmed V and J ends, which lost 6 bases and 5 bases, there was a span of 9 bases. The CDR3 has 12 amino acids.

This receptor was obtained from a human donor who had a prior SARS-CoV-2 infection. The material sequenced was CD4+ T cells from PBMCs cultured with HIV peptides, taken before COVID-19 vaccination. Stated subset: HIV-1 Nef peptide pool negative control/reference culture. The rearrangement joins TRBV27 to TRBJ2-3; unclear D gene. The CDR3 spells CASRRSEDTQYF. The CDR3 DNA reads as TGTGCCAGCAGGCGGTCCGAAGATACGCAGTATTTT.